This T cell receptor (beta chain) comes out of a study of T cell responses to AZD1222 COVID-19 vaccine. Germline CDR1 reads MDHEN; CDR2 reads SYDVKM. The CDR3 contains 11 residues. The V and J ends lost 5 bases and 8 bases respectively, with 9 bases between them. This clone turned up a few times. The antigen is not known. Here immunoSEQ multiplex PCR was the method, and the copy in TCRdb shows in-frame clones only, minus some. Of approximately 88,000 clones in the sample, roughly 80% were seen once. Findings of the study overall: Epitopes outside B.1.351 and B.1.1.7 mutated regions reportedly drew nearly half of spike TCRs. CD4 TCRs linked to vaccination spanned spike, dominating at 160-218 and 743-854. When two AZD1222 doses had been given, Spike-specific TCR breadth and depth rose. Repertoires were obtained only post-peak T cell response.

The sequence was collected from an adult in good health. The specimen was peripheral blood, collected on day 0 of AZD1222 vaccination. This chain connects TRBV28 to TRBJ2-5; D unclear. CDR3 sequence (DNA): TGTGCCAGCAGTCCGAAGAGAACCCAGTACTTC. Translation gives CASSPKRTQYF. The complete variable domain, with remaining parts taken from reference TRBV28 and TRBJ2-5, reads DVKVTQSSRYLVKRTGEKVFLECVQDMDHENMFWYRQDPGLGLRLIYFSYDVKMKEKGDIPEGYSVSREKKERFSLILESASTNQTSMYLCASSPKRTQYFGPGTRLLVL.